The sequence of this T cell receptor beta chain was determined in a study of blood T cell repertoires in COVID-19. About the study: T cells, B-cell-depleted T cells, or PBMCs provided the cDNA or gDNA that served as material.

Data came from immunoSEQ multiplex PCR; TCRdb stores just in-frame clones and leaves some out. The sample records 150,000 or so clones, approximately 90% being singletons. Only one count was recorded for this clone. Clinical history as reported by participants underpinned cohort assignment. Shortly before study entry, within 2 weeks, exposed participants had met a COVID-19 case. The CDR3 consists of 16 residues. V was pared by 5 bases and J by 5 bases, with 11 bases of the junction left unmatched. Germline V lookup: CDR1 MNHEY, CDR2 SMNVEV (reference sequence). Specimen: PBMCs or T cells enriched from blood (not recorded which). The rearrangement uses TRBV27 and TRBJ1-4; 7 bases match TRBD1. The clonotype originates from a woman aged 40 to 50 who had been exposed to COVID-19. The CDR3 sequence: CASSPHHRDRNEKLFF. The DNA of the CDR3 is TGTGCCAGCAGTCCCCACCACCGGGACAGAAATGAAAAACTGTTTTTT.